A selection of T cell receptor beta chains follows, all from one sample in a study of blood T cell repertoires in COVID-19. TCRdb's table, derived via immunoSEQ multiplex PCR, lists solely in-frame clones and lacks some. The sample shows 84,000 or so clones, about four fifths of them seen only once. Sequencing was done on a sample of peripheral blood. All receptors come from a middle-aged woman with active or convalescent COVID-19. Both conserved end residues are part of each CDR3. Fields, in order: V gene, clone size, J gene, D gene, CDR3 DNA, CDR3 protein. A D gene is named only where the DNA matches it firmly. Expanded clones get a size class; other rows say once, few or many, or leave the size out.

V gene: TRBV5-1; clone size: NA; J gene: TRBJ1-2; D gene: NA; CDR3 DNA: TGCGCCAGCAGCTTGGCCGGCGGGGGTCGAGGCTACACCTTC; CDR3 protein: CASSLAGGGRGYTF
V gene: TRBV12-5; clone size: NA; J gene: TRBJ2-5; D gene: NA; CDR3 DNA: TGTGCTAGTGGCCTGGGGGGGGCTTGGGGTGAGACCCAGTACTTC; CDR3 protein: CASGLGGAWGETQYF
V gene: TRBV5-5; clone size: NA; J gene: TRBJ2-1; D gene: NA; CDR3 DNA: TGTGCCAGCAGCTTGGGGCGCGGGGCCGGCAGTTGGGACAATGAGCAGTTCTTC; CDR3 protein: CASSLGRGAGSWDNEQFF
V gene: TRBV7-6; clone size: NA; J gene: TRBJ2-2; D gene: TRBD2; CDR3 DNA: TGTGCCAGCACCGGGGGGGCGGGAGGCACCGGGGAGCTGTTTTTT; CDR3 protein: CASTGGAGGTGELFF
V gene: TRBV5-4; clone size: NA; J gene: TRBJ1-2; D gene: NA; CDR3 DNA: TGTGCCAGCAGCCCCGGGGGGCAGGGCGGGGCCGCGCTCTATAGCTACACCTTC; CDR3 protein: CASSPGGQGGAALYSYTF
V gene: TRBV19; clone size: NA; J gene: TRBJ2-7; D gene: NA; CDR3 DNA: TGTGCCAGTAGTACCTCCGGAGGGCTCGAGCAGTACTTC; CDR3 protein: CASSTSGGLEQYF
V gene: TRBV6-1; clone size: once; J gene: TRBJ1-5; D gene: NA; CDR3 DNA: TGTGCCAGCAGTGAACAGGGCACGGGGGGACATCAGCCCCAGCATTTT; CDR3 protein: CASSEQGTGGHQPQHF
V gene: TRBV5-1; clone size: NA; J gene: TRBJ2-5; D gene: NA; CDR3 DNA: TGCGCCAGCAGCCGGCCCTGGGAGGCCCAAGAGACCCAGTACTTC; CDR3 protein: CASSRPWEAQETQYF
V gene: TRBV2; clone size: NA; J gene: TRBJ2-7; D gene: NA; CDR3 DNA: TGTGCCATCGGGACGGGAGCTCGCGAGCAGTACTTC; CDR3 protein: CAIGTGAREQYF
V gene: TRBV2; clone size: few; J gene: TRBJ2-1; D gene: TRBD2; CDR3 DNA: TGTGCCAGCAGGGGCCCCTGGGGACTAGCGGGGGTACTATACAATGAGCAGTTCTTC; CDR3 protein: CASRGPWGLAGVLYNEQFF
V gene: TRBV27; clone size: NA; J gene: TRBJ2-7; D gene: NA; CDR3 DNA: TGTGCCAGCAGCCCGTATCAGGGGGGACCCTACGAGCAGTACTTC; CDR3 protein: CASSPYQGGPYEQYF
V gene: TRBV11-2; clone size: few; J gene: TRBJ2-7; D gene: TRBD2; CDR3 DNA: TGTGCCAGCAGCTTAGATGGACTAGCAGGCTCGTACGAGCAGTACTTC; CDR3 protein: CASSLDGLAGSYEQYF
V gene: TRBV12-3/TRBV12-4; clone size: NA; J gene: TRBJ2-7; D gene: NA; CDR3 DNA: TGTGCCAGCAGTCCCCAGGGCTACGAGCAGTACTTC; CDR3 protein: CASSPQGYEQYF
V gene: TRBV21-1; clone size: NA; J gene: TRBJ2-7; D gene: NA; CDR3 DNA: TGTGCCGTTCCGGGGGGGGGACCGAGCTCCTACGAGCAGTACTTC; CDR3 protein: CAVPGGGPSSYEQYF
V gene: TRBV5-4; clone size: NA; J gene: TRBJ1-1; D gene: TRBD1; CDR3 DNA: TGTGCCAGCAGCTTCGACAGGGGGGACGCTTTCTTT; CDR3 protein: CASSFDRGDAFF
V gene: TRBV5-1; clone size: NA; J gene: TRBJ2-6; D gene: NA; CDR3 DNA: TGCGCCAGCAGCTTGGCCGGAGGATCCTCTGGGGCCAACGTCCTGACTTTC; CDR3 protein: CASSLAGGSSGANVLTF
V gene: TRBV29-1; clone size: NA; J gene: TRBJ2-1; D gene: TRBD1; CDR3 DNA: TGCAGCGTTGAAAGACAGGGCGGTCCCTACAATGAGCAGTTCTTC; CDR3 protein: CSVERQGGPYNEQFF
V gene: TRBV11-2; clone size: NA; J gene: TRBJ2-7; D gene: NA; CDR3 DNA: TGTGCCAGCAGCTGGGGGGTGGACGAGCAGTACTTC; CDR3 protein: CASSWGVDEQYF
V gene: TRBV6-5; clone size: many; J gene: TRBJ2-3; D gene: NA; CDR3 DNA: TGTGCCAGCAGTCCCCATCGGGGTAGCGATACGCAGTATTTT; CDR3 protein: CASSPHRGSDTQYF
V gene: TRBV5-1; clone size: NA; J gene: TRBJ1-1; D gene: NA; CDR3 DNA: TGCGCCAGCAGCTTGGGACAGAGGACTGAAGCTTTCTTT; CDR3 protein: CASSLGQRTEAFF
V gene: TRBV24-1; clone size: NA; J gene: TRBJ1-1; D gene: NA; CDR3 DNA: TGTGCCACCAGTGATTTCAGGAACACTGAAGCTTTCTTT; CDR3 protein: CATSDFRNTEAFF
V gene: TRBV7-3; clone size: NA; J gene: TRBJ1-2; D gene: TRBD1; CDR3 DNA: TGTGCCAGCAGCCAATCGGGGACAGGACTCTATGGCTACACCTTC; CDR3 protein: CASSQSGTGLYGYTF
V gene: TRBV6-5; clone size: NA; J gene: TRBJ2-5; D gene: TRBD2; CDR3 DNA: TGTGCCAGCAGCTCCGGGACTATACAAGAGACCCAGTACTTC; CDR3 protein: CASSSGTIQETQYF
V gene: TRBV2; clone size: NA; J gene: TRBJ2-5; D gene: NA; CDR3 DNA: TGTGCCACCGGGTGGGTTCGTGGCCAGACCCAGTACTTC; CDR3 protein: CATGWVRGQTQYF
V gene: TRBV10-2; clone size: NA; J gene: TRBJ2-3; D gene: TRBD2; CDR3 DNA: TGCGCCAGCAGGGCTTGGACTAGCGGGGGGATCACAGATACGCAGTATTTT; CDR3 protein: CASRAWTSGGITDTQYF
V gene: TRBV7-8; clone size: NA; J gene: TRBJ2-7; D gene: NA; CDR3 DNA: TGTGCCAGCAACGGGGGAACCACCTACGAGCAGTACTTC; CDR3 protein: CASNGGTTYEQYF
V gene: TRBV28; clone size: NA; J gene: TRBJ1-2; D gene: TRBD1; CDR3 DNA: TGTGCCAGCAGTGCCCAACAGGGGCTAGGAGGCTACACCTTC; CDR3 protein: CASSAQQGLGGYTF
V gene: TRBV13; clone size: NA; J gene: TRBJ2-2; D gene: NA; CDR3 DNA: TGTGCCAGCAGCTTACAGGGGGGCGCCGGGGAGCTGTTTTTT; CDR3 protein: CASSLQGGAGELFF
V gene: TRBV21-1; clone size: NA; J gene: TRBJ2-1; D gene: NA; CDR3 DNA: TGTGCCAGCAGCCTGTCCTCACTAGCGGACCCTCTTAAATTCGATGAGCAGTTCTTC; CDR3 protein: CASSLSSLADPLKFDEQFF
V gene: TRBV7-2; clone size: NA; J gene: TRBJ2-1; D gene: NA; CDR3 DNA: TGTGCCAGCAGCCCACGGATCACTACTATCTACAATGAGCAGTTCTTC; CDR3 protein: CASSPRITTIYNEQFF
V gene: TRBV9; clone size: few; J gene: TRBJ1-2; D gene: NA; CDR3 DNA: TGTGCCAGCAGCTTAACGGGGGGGAACTATGGCTACACCTTC; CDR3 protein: CASSLTGGNYGYTF
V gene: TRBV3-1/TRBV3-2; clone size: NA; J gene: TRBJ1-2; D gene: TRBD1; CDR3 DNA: TGTGCCAGCAGCCTCGCCGGGACAGCTAACTATGGCTACACCTTC; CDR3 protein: CASSLAGTANYGYTF
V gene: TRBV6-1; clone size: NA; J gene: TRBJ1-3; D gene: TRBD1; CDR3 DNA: TGTGCCAGCAGTGAAGCTTGGGGACAGGGTACTGGAAACACCATATATTTT; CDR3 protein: CASSEAWGQGTGNTIYF
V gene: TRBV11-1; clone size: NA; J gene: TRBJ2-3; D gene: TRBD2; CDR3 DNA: TGTGCCAGCAGCTTCGGACTAGGTTTCCCAGATACGCAGTATTTT; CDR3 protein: CASSFGLGFPDTQYF